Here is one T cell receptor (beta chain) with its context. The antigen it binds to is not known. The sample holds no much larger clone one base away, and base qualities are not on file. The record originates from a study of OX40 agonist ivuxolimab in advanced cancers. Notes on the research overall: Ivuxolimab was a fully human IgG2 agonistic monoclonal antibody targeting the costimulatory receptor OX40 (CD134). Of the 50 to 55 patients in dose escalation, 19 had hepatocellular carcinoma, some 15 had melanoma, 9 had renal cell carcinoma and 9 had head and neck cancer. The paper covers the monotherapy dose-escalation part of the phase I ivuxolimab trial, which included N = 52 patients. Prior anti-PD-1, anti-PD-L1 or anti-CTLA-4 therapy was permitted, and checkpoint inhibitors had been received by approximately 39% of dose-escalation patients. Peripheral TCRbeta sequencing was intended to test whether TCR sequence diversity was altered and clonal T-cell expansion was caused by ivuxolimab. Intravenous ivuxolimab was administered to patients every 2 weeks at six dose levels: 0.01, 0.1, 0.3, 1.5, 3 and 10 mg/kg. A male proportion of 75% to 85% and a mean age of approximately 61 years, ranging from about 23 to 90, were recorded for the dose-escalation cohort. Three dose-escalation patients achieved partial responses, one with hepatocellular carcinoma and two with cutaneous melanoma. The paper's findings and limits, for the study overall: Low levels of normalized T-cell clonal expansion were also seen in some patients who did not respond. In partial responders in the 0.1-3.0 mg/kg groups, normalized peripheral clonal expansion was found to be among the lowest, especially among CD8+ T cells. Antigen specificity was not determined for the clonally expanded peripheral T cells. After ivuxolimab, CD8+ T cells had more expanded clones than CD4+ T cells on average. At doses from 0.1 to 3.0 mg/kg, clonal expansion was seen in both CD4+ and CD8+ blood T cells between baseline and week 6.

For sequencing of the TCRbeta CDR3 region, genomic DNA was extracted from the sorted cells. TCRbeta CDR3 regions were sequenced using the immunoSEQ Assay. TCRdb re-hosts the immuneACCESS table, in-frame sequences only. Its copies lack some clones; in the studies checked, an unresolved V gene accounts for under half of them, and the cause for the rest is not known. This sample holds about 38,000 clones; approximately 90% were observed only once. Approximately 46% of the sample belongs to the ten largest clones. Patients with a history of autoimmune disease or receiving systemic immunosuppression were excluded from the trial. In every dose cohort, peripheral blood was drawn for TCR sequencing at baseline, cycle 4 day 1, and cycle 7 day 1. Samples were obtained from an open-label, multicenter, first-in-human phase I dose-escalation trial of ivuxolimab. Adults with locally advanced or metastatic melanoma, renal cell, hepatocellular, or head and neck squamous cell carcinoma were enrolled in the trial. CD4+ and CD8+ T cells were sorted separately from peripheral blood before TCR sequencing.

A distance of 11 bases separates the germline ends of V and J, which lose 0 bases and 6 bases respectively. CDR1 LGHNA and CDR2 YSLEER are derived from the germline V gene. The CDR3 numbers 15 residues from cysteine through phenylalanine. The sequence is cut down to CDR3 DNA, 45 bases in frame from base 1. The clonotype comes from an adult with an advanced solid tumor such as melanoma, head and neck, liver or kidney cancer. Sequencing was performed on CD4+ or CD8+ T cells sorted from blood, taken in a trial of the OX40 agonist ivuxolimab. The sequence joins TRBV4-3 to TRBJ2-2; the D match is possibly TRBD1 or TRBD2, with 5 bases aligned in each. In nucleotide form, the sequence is TGCGCCAGCAGCCAAGAAATCCGGGACGCCGGGGAGCTGTTTTTT. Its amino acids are CASSQEIRDAGELFF.